The 2 T cell receptor beta chains below were found in one sample sequenced in a study of T cell responses to AZD1222 COVID-19 vaccine. TCRdb's copy holds only in-frame clones and misses some; the assay was immunoSEQ multiplex PCR. The sample lists tens of thousands of clones, roughly 91% seen once, with around a fifth in the top ten. The specimen was peripheral blood, collected on day 0 of AZD1222 vaccination. The receptors come from an adult in good health.

The V gene is TRBV11-2, the J gene TRBJ1-3, with D hard to call. Trimming took 6 bases from V and 3 from J, leaving 18 bases between them. There are 16 residues in the CDR3. From germline, CDR1 is SGHAT and CDR2 FQNNGV. For the CDR3, the DNA is TGTGCCAGCAGGGACCCCGGACGGAACCGTGGAAACACCATATATTTT. This codes for CASRDPGRNRGNTIYF. Complete variable domain (other parts from reference TRBV11-2 and TRBJ1-3): EAGVAQSPRYKIIEKRQSVAFWCNPISGHATLYWYQQILGQGPKLLIQFQNNGVVDDSQLPKDRFSAERLKGVDSTLKIQPAKLEDSAVYLCASRDPGRNRGNTIYFGEGSWLTVV.

The CDR3 is CASSILIFDEQYF. The CDR3 region has the DNA TGTGCCAGTAGTATCCTGATCTTTGACGAGCAGTACTTC. The chain joins TRBV19 to TRBJ2-7; no clear D gene. The ends were cut back, 3 bases at V and 5 bases at J, with 11 bases in the middle. The CDR3 runs to 13 residues. From germline, CDR1 is LNHDA and CDR2 SQIVND (reference sequence).